This record looks at one T cell receptor beta chain sequence and its context. Study processing details: Amplification of reference gene primers was used by the study to estimate nucleated cell counts. Generated by immunoSEQ multiplex PCR, the TCRdb table keeps only in-frame clones and is missing some. V, J and clone size derive from that table, while D and trimming were established from the DNA sequence. The table records tens of thousands of clones, around 86% of them present only once. This sample stems from a study of blood T cell repertoires in COVID-19. For the study at large: The United States, Italy and Spain supplied acute and convalescent COVID-19 samples. Sources were T cells, B-cell-depleted T cells, or PBMCs; the material itself was cDNA or gDNA.

There are 11 residues in the CDR3. Germline CDR1 reads GTSNPN; CDR2 reads SVGIG (reference sequence). Trimming took 3 bases from V and 7 from J, leaving 9 bases between them. The V and J genes are TRBV30 and TRBJ2-5, with TRBD1 as a possible D gene (6 bases). The sample consisted of peripheral blood. The clonotype originates from a human donor in a cohort sampled during active COVID-19. The CDR3 region is CAWSQGGTQYF. For the CDR3, the DNA is TGTGCCTGGAGCCAAGGGGGGACCCAGTACTTC.